This T cell receptor (beta chain) was documented in a study of blood T cell repertoires in COVID-19. Germline values: CDR1 MNHEY, CDR2 SVGEGT. The CDR3 totals 15 residues. Germline trimming cut 2 bases from V and 10 bases from J; bases unmatched to any gene: 14. Data came from immunoSEQ multiplex PCR; TCRdb stores just in-frame clones and leaves some out. The sample lists about 250,000 clones, around 90% occurring once. The receptor comes from a young man with active or convalescent COVID-19. The chain is built from TRBV6-2 or TRBV6-3 and TRBJ2-7; 7 positions agree with TRBD2. Sample: peripheral blood. CDR3 region: CASSYAASGIRGQYF. The CDR3 DNA reads TGTGCCAGCAGTTACGCAGCCAGCGGGATTCGCGGCCAGTACTTC.